The TCR beta chain described here comes from a study of metastatic and nonmetastatic thyroid tumors. Looking at the study overall: Across blood and tumor or nodule tissue, repertoires from malignant and benign thyroid patients were compared with one another. Broader study findings: As reported, TCR beta diversity in blood and tumor was significantly higher in malignant thyroid tumors than in benign nodules.

Treatment of any kind had been given to no patient before thyroid surgery. At least ten counts were recorded for this clone. Its antigen is as yet unknown. One end of the junction is discordant with germline, which a read error may explain. Germline V gene data show CDR1 as GTSNPN and CDR2 as SVGIG (reference sequence). This CDR3 spans 13 amino acids. Using MiXCR, TCRdb reanalyzed the PCR reads. The sample lists 22,000 or so clones, less than 20% seen once, with approximately 35% in the top ten. The clonotype originates from a female donor with papillary thyroid cancer or a benign thyroid nodule (not recorded which). Some clones in this sample may be carry-over from other donors' samples. The chain is built from TRBV30 and TRBJ1-1; 7 bases are a match to TRBD1. Sequenced sample: blood. CDR3 sequence (DNA): TGTGCCTGGAGTGTAAGACAGGGAGAGTTAGCTCTCTTT. It codes for CAWSVRQGELALF.